The rows below give T cell receptor beta chains drawn from one sample of a study of T-cell memory formation after mild COVID-19. TCRdb re-derived calls from the 5' RACE reads in MiXCR, one entry per CDR3 protein. Among some 250,000 distinct CDR3 sequences, 8% to 10% were seen once, and the ten largest hold more than 20%. Source material: PBMCs or a T cell subset sorted from them (not recorded which). The receptors were sampled from a man younger than 35 who had mild COVID-19 (a few samples of this study predate the infection). Cell type and time point are not known. The CDR3 runs from the conserved cysteine through the conserved F or W. Some rows have no size entry. The others give once, few or many, or a class for an expanded clone.

>NA|TRBJ2-3|TRBV7-9
CASSPPADTQYF
>NA|TRBJ2-3|TRBV9
CASSVEGDSTDTQYF
>few|TRBJ2-1|TRBV20-1
CSAGLRGRVVHNEQFF
>many|TRBJ2-5|TRBV7-2
CASSSGLVTGVTQYF
>NA|TRBJ1-6|TRBV23-1
CASSHPDRGDSPLHF
>many|TRBJ1-6|TRBV7-2
CASSLIGGRPLHF
>few|TRBJ2-7|TRBV5-5
CASSLAPGFYEQYF
>NA|TRBJ2-7|TRBV6-2/TRBV6-3
CASSTRTGGGREQYF
>NA|TRBJ2-1|TRBV29-1
CSVVGGNEQFF
>NA|TRBJ2-1|TRBV7-2
CASSLRMAGGYNEQFF
>many|TRBJ1-2|TRBV7-2
CASSLVGSPNGYTF
>few|TRBJ2-2|TRBV4-1
CASSQEASGTANTGELFF
>NA|TRBJ2-2|TRBV27
CASRHTGDTGELFF
>few|TRBJ2-3|TRBV20-1
CSAPLISDTQYF
>few|TRBJ1-1|TRBV18
CASSVRDTNTEAFF
>NA|TRBJ2-4|TRBV20-1
CSGPGPGQAIQYF
>few|TRBJ2-5|TRBV6-1
CASSEYPLKGETQYF
>many|TRBJ1-2|TRBV12-3/TRBV12-4
CASSYTSGMGYTF
>few|TRBJ2-7|TRBV7-2
CASSPLPGSYEQYF
>many|TRBJ2-1|TRBV4-2
CASSQAGKYNEQFF
>NA|TRBJ1-4|TRBV12-3/TRBV12-4
CASSLNGRENEKLFF
>few|TRBJ1-4|TRBV9
CASSVSTGEEKLFF
>NA|TRBJ1-1|TRBV9
CASSGGGVEAFF
>NA|TRBJ2-5|TRBV4-1
CASSQRDKTLQETQYF
>NA|TRBJ2-1|TRBV20-1
CSARSTGLRNEQFF
>NA|TRBJ1-1|TRBV5-1
CASSLAGNRFEEAFF
>NA|TRBJ2-7|TRBV5-5
CASSLGTRYEQYF
>NA|TRBJ2-5|TRBV9
CASSVQGETQYF
>few|TRBJ1-2|TRBV4-3
CASSQERPGHYGYTF
>many|TRBJ2-3|TRBV20-1
CSAPWAGGPADTQYF
>NA|TRBJ1-2|TRBV4-3
CASSRSDRSLVYGYTF
>few|TRBJ2-1|TRBV6-2/TRBV6-3
CASKLAVYNEQFF
>NA|TRBJ2-1|TRBV3-1
CASSQAASGDEQFF
>NA|TRBJ2-3|TRBV29-1
CSVDLGRAQYF
>NA|TRBJ1-4|TRBV7-9
CASSFGYSLNEKLFF
>NA|TRBJ2-4|TRBV15
CATSRSDGRENIQYF
>many|TRBJ2-3|TRBV28
CASSPESSTDTQYF
>NA|TRBJ2-2|TRBV4-3
CASSQERQDITGELFF
>NA|TRBJ2-5|TRBV5-1
CASSRGTSGGSQETQYF
>many|TRBJ2-2|TRBV9
CASSPRPEPNTGELFF
>NA|TRBJ2-7|TRBV21-1
CASSPGTVLGEQYF
>few|TRBJ2-2|TRBV5-6
CASSLSKTFRSTGELFF
>NA|TRBJ2-1|TRBV28
CATGEQANEQFF
>NA|TRBJ2-5|TRBV27
CASRPQGAQETQYF
>few|TRBJ2-4|TRBV11-2
CASSRNAGGNIQYF